This TCR beta chain was recovered during a study of blood T cell repertoires in COVID-19. V shed 5 bases, J shed 3 bases, and the junction held 9 bases outside the gene matches. The CDR3 is 16 amino acids. Germline V gives CDR1 LNHDA, CDR2 SQIVND (reference sequence). The method was immunoSEQ multiplex PCR; TCRdb's version includes in-frame clones alone and lacks a portion of them. The table includes roughly 66,000 clones, 82% detected once. The specimen was peripheral blood. The sequence came from a man between 60 and 75 years old with acute or convalescent COVID-19. The chain joins TRBV19 to TRBJ2-3; 9 nucleotides agree with TRBD2. This chain's CDR3 is CASSAGPGLATDTQYF. The CDR3 region has the DNA TGTGCCAGTAGTGCTGGACCGGGACTAGCTACAGATACGCAGTATTTT.